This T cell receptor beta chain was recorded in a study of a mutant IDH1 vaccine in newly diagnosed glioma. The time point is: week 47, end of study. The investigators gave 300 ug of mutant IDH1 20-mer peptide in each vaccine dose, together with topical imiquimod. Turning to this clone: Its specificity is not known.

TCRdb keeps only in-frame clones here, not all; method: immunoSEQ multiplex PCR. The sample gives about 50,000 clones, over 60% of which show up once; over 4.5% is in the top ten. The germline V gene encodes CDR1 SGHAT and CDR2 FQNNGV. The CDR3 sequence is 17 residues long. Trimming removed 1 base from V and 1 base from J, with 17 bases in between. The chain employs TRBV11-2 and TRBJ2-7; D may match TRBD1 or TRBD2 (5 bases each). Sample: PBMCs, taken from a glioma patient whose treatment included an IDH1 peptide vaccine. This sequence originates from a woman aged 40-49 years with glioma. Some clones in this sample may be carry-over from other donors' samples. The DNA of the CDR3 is TGTGCCAGCAGCTTAGCGGTACAGGCCACTAGGTCCTACGAGCAGTACTTC. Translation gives CASSLAVQATRSYEQYF.